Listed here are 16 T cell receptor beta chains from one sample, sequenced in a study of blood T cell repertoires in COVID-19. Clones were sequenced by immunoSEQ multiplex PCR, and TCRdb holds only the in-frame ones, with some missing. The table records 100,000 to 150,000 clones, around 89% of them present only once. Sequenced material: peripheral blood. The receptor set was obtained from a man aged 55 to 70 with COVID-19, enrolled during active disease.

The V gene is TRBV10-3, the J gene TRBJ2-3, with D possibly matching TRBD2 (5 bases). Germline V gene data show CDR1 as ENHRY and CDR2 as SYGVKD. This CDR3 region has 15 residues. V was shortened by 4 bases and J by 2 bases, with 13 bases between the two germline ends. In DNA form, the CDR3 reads TGTGCCATCAGTGGTGGGAGCTCCCACACAGATACGCAGTATTTT. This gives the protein CAISGGSSHTDTQYF.

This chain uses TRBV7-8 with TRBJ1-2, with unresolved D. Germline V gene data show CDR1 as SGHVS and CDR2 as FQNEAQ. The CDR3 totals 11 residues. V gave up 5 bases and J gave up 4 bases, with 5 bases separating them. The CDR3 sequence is CASSRAYGYTF. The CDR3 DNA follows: TGTGCCAGCAGCCGGGCCTATGGCTACACCTTC. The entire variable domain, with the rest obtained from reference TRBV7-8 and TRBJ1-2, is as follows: GAGVSQSPRYKVAKRGQDVALRCDPISGHVSLFWYQQALGQGPEFLTYFQNEAQLDKSGLPSDRFFAERPEGSVSTLKIQRTQQEDSAVYLCASSRAYGYTFGSGTRLTVV.

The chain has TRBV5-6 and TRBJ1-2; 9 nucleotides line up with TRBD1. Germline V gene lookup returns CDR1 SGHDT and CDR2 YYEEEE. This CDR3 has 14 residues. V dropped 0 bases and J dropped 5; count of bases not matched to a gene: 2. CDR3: CASSLGTGVYGYTF. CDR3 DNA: TGTGCCAGCAGCTTGGGGACAGGGGTTTATGGCTACACCTTC.

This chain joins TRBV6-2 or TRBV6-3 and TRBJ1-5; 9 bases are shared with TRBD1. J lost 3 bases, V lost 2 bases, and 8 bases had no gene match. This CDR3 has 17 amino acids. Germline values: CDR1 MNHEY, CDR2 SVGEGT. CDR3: CASSYRTGGGLNQPQHF. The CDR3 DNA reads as TGTGCCAGCAGTTACAGAACAGGGGGCGGCCTCAATCAGCCCCAGCATTTT.

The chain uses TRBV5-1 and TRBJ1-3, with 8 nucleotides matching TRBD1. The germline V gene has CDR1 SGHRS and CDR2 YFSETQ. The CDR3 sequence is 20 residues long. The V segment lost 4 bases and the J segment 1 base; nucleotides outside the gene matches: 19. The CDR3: CASSLARTGPNLKSGNTIYF. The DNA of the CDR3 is TGCGCCAGCAGCCTCGCGAGGACAGGGCCTAACTTGAAGTCTGGAAACACCATATATTTT.

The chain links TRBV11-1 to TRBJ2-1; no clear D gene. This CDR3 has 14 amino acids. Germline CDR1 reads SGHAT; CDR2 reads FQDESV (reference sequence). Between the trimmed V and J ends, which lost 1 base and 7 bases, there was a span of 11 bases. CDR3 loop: CASSLGQAENEQFF. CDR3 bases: TGTGCCAGCAGCTTAGGGCAGGCCGAGAATGAGCAGTTCTTC.

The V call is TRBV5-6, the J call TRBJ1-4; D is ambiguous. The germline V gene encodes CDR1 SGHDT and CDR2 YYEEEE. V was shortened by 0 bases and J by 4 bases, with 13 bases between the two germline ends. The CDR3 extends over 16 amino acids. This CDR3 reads CASSLGFTSINEKLFF. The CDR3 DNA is TGTGCCAGCAGCTTGGGCTTTACAAGTATTAATGAAAAACTGTTTTTT.

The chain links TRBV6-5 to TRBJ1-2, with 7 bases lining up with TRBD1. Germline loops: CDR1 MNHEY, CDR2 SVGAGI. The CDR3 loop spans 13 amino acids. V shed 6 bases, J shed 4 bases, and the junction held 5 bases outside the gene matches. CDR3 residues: CASRGDSSYGYTF. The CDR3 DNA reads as TGTGCCAGCAGGGGGGACAGCTCCTATGGCTACACCTTC.

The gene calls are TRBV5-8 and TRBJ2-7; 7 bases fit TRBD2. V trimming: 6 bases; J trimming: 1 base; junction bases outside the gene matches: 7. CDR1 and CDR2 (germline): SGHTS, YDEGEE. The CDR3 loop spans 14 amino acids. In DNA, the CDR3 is TGTGCCAGCACCCCTCGGCGGGGGTCCTACGAGCAGTACTTC. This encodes CASTPRRGSYEQYF.

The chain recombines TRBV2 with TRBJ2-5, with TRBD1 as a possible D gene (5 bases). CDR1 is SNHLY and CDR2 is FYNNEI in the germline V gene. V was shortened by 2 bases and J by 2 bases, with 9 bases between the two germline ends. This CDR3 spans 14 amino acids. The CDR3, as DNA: TGTGCCAGCAGTGAACAAGGGGCTCAAGAGACCCAGTACTTC. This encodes CASSEQGAQETQYF.

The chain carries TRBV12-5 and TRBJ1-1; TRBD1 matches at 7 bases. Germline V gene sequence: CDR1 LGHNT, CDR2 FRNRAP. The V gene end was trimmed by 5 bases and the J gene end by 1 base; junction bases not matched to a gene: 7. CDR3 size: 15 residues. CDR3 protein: CASGPGQWENTEAFF. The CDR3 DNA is TGTGCTAGTGGTCCGGGACAGTGGGAGAACACTGAAGCTTTCTTT.

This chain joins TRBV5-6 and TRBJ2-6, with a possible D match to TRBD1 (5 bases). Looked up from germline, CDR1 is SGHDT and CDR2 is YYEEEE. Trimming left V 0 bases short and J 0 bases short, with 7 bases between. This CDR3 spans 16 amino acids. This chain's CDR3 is CASSLGQFSGANVLTF. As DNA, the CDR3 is TGTGCCAGCAGCTTGGGACAGTTCTCTGGGGCCAACGTCCTGACTTTC.

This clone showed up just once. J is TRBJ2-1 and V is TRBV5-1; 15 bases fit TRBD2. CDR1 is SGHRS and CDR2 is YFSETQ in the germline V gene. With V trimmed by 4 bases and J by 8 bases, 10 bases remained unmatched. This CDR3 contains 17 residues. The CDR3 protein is CASSRGLAGGPGDEQFF. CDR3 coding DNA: TGCGCCAGCAGCCGAGGACTAGCGGGGGGGCCTGGGGATGAGCAGTTCTTC.

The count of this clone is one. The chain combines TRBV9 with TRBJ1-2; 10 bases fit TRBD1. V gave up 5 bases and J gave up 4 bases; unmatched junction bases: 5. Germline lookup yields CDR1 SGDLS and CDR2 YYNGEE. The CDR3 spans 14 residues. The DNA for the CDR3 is TGTGCCAGCAGTATAGGACAGGGGGGCTATGGCTACACCTTC. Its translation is CASSIGQGGYGYTF.

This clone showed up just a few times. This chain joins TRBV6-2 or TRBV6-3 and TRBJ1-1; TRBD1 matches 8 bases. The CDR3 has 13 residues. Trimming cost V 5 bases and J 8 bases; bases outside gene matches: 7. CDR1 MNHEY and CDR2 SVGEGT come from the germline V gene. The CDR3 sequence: CASSKQGEKEAFF. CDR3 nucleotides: TGTGCCAGCAGTAAACAGGGGGAGAAAGAAGCTTTCTTT.

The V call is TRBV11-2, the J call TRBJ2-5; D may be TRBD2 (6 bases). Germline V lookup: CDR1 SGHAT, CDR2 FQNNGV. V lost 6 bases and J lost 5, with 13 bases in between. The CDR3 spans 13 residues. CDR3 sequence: CASRRVSGETQYF. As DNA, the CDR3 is TGTGCCAGCAGACGGGTCAGCGGGGAGACCCAGTACTTC.